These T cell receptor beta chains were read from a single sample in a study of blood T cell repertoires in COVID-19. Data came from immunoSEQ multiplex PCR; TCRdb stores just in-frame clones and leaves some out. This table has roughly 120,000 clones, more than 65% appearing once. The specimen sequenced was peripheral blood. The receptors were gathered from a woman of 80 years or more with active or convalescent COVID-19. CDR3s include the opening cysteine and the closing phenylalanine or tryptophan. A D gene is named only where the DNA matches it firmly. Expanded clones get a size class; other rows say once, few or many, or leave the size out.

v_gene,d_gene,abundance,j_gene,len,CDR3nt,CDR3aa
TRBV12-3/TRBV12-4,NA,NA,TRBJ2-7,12,TGTGCCAGCAGGCTGCTGGCGGACGAGCAGTACTTC,CASRLLADEQYF
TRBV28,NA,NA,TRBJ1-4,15,TGTGCCAGCAGTTTTTCGGTGACTGTATTGGGAAAACTGTTTTTT,CASSFSVTVLGKLFF
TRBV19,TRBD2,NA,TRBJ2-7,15,TGTGCCAGTAGTTGGGGGGGAGCGACACCCTACGAGCAGTACTTC,CASSWGGATPYEQYF
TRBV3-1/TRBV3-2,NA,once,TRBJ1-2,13,TGTGCCAGCAGCCAAGGGGGGCCGTATGGCTACACCTTC,CASSQGGPYGYTF
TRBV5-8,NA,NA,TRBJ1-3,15,TGTGCCAGCAGCTGGGCAGGGGTTGCCGGAAACACCATATATTTT,CASSWAGVAGNTIYF
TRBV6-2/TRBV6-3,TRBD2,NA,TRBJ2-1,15,TGTGCCAGCAGTTTACGCACTAGCGGATACAATGAGCAGTTCTTC,CASSLRTSGYNEQFF
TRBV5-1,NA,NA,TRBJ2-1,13,TGCGCCAGCAGCTTGCAACTCTCCAATGAGCAGTTCTTC,CASSLQLSNEQFF
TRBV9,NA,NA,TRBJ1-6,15,TGTGCCAGCAGCCTCGGGCCCGGCGGGGATTCACCCCTCCACTTT,CASSLGPGGDSPLHF
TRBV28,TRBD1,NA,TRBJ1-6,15,TGTGCCAGCAGGAGCTGGGACAGATATAATTCACCCCTCCACTTT,CASRSWDRYNSPLHF
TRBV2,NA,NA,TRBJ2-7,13,TGTGCCAGCAGTGAGCAGGGGTTGAACGAGCAGTACTTC,CASSEQGLNEQYF
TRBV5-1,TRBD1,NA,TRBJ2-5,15,TGCGCCAGCAGCCCGTACAGGGGGCAACAAGAGACCCAGTACTTC,CASSPYRGQQETQYF
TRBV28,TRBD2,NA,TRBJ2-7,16,TGTGCCAGCAGTTTACGGCCTAGCGGGAGCTCCTACGAGCAGTACTTC,CASSLRPSGSSYEQYF
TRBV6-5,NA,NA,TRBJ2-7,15,TGTGCCAGCAGCGATATACAGAGTAAGAGTTACGAGCAGTACTTC,CASSDIQSKSYEQYF